This record looks at one T cell receptor (beta chain) sequence and its context. Its antigen is unknown. The sample is drawn from a study of OX40 agonist ivuxolimab in advanced cancers. Study-wide results and limits: At doses 0.1 to 3.0 mg/kg, CD4+ and CD8+ clones expanded.

The V gene end was trimmed by 0 bases and the J gene end by 8 bases; junction bases not matched to a gene: 19. Germline V gene lookup returns CDR1 MGHRA and CDR2 YSYEKL. The CDR3 is made up of 19 amino acids. This table comes from immunoSEQ multiplex PCR, and its TCRdb copy is limited to in-frame clones, with some not included. The data hold tens of thousands of clones, with 70% to 90% observed a single time. Sequencing used CD4+ or CD8+ T cells sorted from blood, obtained in a trial of the OX40 agonist ivuxolimab. The clonotype originates from an adult with an advanced solid tumor such as melanoma, head and neck, liver or kidney cancer. The gene calls are TRBV4-1 and TRBJ1-2; 9 bases fit TRBD1. CDR3 residues: CASSQDPTDAGTGKSGYTF. DNA of the CDR3: TGCGCCAGCAGCCAAGACCCCACCGACGCCGGGACAGGGAAGAGCGGCTACACCTTC.